This T cell receptor beta chain was recorded in a study of blood T cell repertoires in COVID-19. The wider study: Collection of acute and convalescent COVID-19 samples took place in the United States, Italy and Spain. Nucleic acid was either cDNA or gDNA, and it came from T cells, B-cell-depleted T cells, or PBMCs.

The protocol was immunoSEQ multiplex PCR, while the TCRdb copy is restricted to in-frame clones and leaves out a portion. The sample records 250,000 or so clones, approximately 86% being singletons. CDR3 length: 17 amino acids. Germline V gene lookup returns CDR1 LGHNA and CDR2 YSLEER. With V trimmed by 1 base and J by 2 bases, 6 bases remained unmatched. This sequence was found in a woman aged 55-69 years with COVID-19, enrolled during active disease. The sample comprised peripheral blood. The rearrangement joins TRBV4-3 to TRBJ2-7; 12 bases agree with TRBD2. The CDR3 loop is CASSQGLAGEQPYEQYF. CDR3 DNA: TGCGCCAGCAGCCAAGGACTAGCGGGAGAACAGCCCTACGAGCAGTACTTC.